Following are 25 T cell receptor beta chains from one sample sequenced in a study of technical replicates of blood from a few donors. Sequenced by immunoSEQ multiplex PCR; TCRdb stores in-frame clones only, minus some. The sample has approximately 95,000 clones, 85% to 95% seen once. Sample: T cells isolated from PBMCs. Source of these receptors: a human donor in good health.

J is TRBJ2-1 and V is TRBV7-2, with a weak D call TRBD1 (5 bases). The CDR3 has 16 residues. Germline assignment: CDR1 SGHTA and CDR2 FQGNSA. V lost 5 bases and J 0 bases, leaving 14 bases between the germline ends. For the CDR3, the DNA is TGTGCCAGCAGCGGTCAAGACAGAAGCTCCTACAATGAGCAGTTCTTC. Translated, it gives CASSGQDRSSYNEQFF.

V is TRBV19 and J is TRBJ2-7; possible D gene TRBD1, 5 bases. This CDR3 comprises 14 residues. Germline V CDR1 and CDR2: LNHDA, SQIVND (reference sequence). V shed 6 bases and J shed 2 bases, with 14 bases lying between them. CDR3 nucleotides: TGTGCCAGTAGAAGCGCAGGGAATACCTACGAGCAGTACTTC. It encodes CASRSAGNTYEQYF.

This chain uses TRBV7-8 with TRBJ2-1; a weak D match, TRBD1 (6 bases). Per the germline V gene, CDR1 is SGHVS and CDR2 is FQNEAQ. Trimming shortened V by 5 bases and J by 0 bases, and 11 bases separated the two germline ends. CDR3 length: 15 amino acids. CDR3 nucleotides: TGTGCCAGCAGCAGCACAGGGACCTCCTACAATGAGCAGTTCTTC. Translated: CASSSTGTSYNEQFF.

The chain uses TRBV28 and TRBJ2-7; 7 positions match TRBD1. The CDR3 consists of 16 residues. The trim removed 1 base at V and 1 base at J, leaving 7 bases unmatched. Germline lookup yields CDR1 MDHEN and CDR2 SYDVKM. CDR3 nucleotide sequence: TGTGCCAGCAGTTTATTCGACAGGGTCGGATCCTACGAGCAGTACTTC. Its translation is CASSLFDRVGSYEQYF. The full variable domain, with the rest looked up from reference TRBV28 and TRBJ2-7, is DVKVTQSSRYLVKRTGEKVFLECVQDMDHENMFWYRQDPGLGLRLIYFSYDVKMKEKGDIPEGYSVSREKKERFSLILESASTNQTSMYLCASSLFDRVGSYEQYFGPGTRLTVT.

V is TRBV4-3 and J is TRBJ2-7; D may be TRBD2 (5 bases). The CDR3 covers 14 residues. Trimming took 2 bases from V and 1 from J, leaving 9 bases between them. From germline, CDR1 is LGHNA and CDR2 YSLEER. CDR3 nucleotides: TGCGCCAGCAGCCAATGGACGGGGTCCTACGAGCAGTACTTC. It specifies CASSQWTGSYEQYF.

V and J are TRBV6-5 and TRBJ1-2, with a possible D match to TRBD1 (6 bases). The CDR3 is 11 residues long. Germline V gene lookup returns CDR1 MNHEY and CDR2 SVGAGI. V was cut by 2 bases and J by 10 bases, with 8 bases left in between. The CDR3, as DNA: TGTGCCAGCAGTTACGGGGGCGTCTACACCTTC. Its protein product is CASSYGGVYTF.

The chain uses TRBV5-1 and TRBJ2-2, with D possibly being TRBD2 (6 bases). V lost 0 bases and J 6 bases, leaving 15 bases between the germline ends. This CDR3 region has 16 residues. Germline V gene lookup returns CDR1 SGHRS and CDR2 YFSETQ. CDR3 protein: CASSLAGGSFPGELFF. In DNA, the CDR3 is TGCGCCAGCAGCTTGGCAGGAGGGAGTTTTCCCGGGGAGCTGTTTTTT.

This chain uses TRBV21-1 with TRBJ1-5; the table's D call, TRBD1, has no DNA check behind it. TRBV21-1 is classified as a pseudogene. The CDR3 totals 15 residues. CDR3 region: CASSKGRGRFQPQHF. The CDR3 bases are TGTGCCAGCAGCAAAGGCAGGGGGCGATTTCAGCCCCAGCATTTT.

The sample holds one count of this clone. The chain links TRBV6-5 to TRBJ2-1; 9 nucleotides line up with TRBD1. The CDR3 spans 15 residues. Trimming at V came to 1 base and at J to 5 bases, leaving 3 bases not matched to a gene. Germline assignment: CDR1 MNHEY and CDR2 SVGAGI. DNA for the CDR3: TGTGCCAGCAGTTACTACAGGGGGCTCAACAATGAGCAGTTCTTC. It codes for CASSYYRGLNNEQFF.

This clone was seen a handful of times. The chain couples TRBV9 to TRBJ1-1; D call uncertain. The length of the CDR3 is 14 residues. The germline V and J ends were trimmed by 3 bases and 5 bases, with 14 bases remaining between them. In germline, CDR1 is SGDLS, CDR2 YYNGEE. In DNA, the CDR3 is TGTGCCAGCAGCGAGAGGGAGGGATGGACTGAAGCTTTCTTT. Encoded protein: CASSEREGWTEAFF.

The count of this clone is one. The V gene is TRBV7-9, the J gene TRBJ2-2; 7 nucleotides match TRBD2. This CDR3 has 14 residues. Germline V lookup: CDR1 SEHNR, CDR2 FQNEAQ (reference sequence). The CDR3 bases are TGTGCTGGGGGAACTAGCGTGAACACCGGGGAGCTGTTTTTT. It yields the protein CAGGTSVNTGELFF.

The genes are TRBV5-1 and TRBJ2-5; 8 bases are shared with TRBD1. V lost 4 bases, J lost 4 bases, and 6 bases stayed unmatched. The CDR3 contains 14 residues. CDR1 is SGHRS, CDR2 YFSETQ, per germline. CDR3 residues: CASSDQGAGETQYF. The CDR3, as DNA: TGCGCCAGCAGCGATCAGGGGGCAGGAGAGACCCAGTACTTC.

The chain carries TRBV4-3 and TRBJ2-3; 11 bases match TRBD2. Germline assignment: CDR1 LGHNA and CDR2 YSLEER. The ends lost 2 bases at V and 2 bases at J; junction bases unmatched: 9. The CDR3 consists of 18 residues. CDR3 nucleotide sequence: TGCGCCAGCAGCCAATTCCTAGCGGGAGGCCAATTCACAGATACGCAGTATTTT. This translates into CASSQFLAGGQFTDTQYF.

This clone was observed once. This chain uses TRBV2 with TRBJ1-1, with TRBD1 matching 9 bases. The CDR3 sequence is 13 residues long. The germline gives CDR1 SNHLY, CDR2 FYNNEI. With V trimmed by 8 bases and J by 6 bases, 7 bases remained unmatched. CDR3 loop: CASAGQGPAEAFF. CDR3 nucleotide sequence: TGTGCCAGCGCGGGACAGGGTCCCGCTGAAGCTTTCTTT.

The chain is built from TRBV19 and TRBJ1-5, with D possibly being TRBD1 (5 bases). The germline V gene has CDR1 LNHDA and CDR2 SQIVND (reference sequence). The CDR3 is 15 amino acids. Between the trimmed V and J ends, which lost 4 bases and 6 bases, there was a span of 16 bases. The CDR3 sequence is CASSTVEGVGQPQHF. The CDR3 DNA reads TGTGCCAGTAGTACCGTAGAAGGGGTAGGTCAGCCCCAGCATTTT.

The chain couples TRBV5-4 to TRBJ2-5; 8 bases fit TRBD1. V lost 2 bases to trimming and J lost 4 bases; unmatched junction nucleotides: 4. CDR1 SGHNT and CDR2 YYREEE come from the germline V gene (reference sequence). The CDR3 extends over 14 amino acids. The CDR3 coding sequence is TGTGCCAGCAGCTTAAGGACAGGGACAGAGACCCAGTACTTC. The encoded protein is CASSLRTGTETQYF.

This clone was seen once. In DNA, the CDR3 is TGTGCCAGCAGCTCGCCCGGAGGGACAGCCACAGATACGCAGTATTTT. This gives the protein CASSSPGGTATDTQYF. The chain links TRBV7-9 to TRBJ2-3, with D tentatively TRBD1 (7 bases). Trimming stripped 4 bases from V and 2 bases from J, with 16 bases between. This CDR3 has 16 residues. Germline V lookup: CDR1 SEHNR, CDR2 FQNEAQ (reference sequence).

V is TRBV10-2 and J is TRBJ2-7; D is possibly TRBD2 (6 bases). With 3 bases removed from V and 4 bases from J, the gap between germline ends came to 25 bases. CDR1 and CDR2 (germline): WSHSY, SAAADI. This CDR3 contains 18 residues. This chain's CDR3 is CASSDDGRGGSVFYEQYF. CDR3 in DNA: TGCGCCAGCAGTGATGATGGTCGGGGAGGTAGCGTTTTTTACGAGCAGTACTTC.

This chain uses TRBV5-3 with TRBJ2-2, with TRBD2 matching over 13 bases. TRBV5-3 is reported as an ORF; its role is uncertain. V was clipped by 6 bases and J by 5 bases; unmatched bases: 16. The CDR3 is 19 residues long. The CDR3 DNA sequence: TGTGCCAGAAACCTCCCAACTAGCGGGAGGGCCTTTGATACCGGGGAGCTGTTTTTT. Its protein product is CARNLPTSGRAFDTGELFF.

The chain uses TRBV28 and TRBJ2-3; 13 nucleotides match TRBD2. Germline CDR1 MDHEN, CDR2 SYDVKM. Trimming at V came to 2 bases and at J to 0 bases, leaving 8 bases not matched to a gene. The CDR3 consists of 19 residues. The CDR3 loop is CASSLPPGTSGISTDTQYF. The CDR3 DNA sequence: TGTGCCAGCAGTTTACCCCCTGGGACTAGCGGGATCAGCACAGATACGCAGTATTTT.

The CDR3, as DNA: TGTGCCAGCAGCCGGACTAGCGAGCAGTACTTC. This sequence encodes CASSRTSEQYF. The V call is TRBV7-9, the J call TRBJ2-7; TRBD2 agrees at 7 bases. The V and J ends lost 5 bases and 6 bases, in that order; junction bases with no gene match: 1. CDR1 is SEHNR and CDR2 is FQNEAQ in the germline V gene (reference sequence). The CDR3 spans 11 residues.

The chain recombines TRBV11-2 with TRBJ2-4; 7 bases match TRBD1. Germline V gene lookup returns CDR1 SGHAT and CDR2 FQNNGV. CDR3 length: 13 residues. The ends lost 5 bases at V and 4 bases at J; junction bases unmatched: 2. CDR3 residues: CASSGTAKNIQYF. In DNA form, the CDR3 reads TGTGCCAGCAGCGGGACAGCTAAAAACATTCAGTACTTC.

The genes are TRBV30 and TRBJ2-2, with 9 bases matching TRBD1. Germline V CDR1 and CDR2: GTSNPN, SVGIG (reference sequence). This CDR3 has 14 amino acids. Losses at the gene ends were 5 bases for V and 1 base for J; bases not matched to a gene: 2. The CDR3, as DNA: TGTGCCTGGCCGGGACAGGGGAACACCGGGGAGCTGTTTTTT. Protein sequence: CAWPGQGNTGELFF.

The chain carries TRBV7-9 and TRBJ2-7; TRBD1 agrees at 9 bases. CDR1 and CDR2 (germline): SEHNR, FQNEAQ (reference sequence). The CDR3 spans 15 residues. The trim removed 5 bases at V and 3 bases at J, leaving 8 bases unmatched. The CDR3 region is CASSPGQGLYYEQYF. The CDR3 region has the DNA TGTGCCAGCAGCCCGGGACAGGGTCTTTACTACGAGCAGTACTTC.

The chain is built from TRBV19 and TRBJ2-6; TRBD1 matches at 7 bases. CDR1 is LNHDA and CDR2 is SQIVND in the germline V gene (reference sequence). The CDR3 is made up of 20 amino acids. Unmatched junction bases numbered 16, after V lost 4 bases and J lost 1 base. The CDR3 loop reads CASSTPKRGQIFSGANVLTF. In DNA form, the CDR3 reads TGTGCCAGTAGTACCCCAAAAAGGGGACAGATATTTTCTGGGGCCAACGTCCTGACTTTC.